These T cell receptor beta chains were read from a single sample in a study of blood T cell repertoires in COVID-19. Profiled with immunoSEQ multiplex PCR; TCRdb holds only in-frame clones, not every one. Of about 220,000 clones in the sample, around 81% were seen once. The source material was peripheral blood. The origin of the receptors is a woman aged 25 to 39 who had recovered from COVID-19. CDR3s include the opening cysteine and the closing phenylalanine or tryptophan. The order of the fields is D gene, clone size, J gene, CDR3 length, V gene, CDR3 DNA, CDR3 protein. D genes are given only for firm matches. Clone size, where shown, is once, few, many, or a class for clones that have expanded.

.,.,TRBJ2-3,13,TRBV19,TGTGCCAGTAGTATAGGGGCCAGCCCGATTCAGTATTTT,CASSIGASPIQYF
TRBD1,few,TRBJ2-5,15,TRBV5-1,TGCGCCAGCAGCTTCTCCGGGACAGGGGAAGAGACCCAGTACTTC,CASSFSGTGEETQYF
TRBD1,.,TRBJ2-7,13,TRBV7-3,TGTGCCAGCAGCGCACAGACAGGGGGCGAGCAGTACTTC,CASSAQTGGEQYF
.,.,TRBJ2-2,14,TRBV29-1,TGCAGCGTTGGTAGTATGTCGAACACCGGGGAGCTGTTTTTT,CSVGSMSNTGELFF
TRBD2,.,TRBJ2-3,15,TRBV19,TGTGCCAGTACCCCCAGACTAGCGAGCACAGATACGCAGTATTTT,CASTPRLASTDTQYF
TRBD1,.,TRBJ2-7,14,TRBV27,TGTGCCAGCAGTCCTCGGACAGGGGCTTGGGAGCAGTACTTC,CASSPRTGAWEQYF
TRBD2,.,TRBJ2-1,16,TRBV6-1,TGTGCCAGCAGTGAAGGATCCAGCGGGGGGCGAGATGAGCAGTTCTTC,CASSEGSSGGRDEQFF
TRBD1,few,TRBJ1-1,14,TRBV6-5,TGTGCCAGCAGTATCCGACAGGGTGGCACTGAAGCTTTCTTT,CASSIRQGGTEAFF
.,once,TRBJ2-7,14,TRBV6-1,TGTGCCAGCAGTGAAATCCAGGGCCGCTACGAGCAGTACTTC,CASSEIQGRYEQYF
TRBD2,.,TRBJ2-2,15,TRBV3-1/TRBV3-2,TGTGCCAGCAGCCAACTAGCGGGAGCCACCGGGGAGCTGTTTTTT,CASSQLAGATGELFF
.,.,TRBJ2-3,16,TRBV7-3,TGTGCCAGCAGCTTAGTACTAGGCGGGACGGCTGCTACGCAGTATTTT,CASSLVLGGTAATQYF
.,.,TRBJ2-5,14,TRBV7-8,TGTGCCAGCAGCTACCCGCCTTCTAGAGAGACCCAGTACTTC,CASSYPPSRETQYF
TRBD2,.,TRBJ2-1,15,TRBV19,TGTGCCAGTAGTATAGGTCGAGCGGGAAGGAATGAGCAGTTCTTC,CASSIGRAGRNEQFF
TRBD1,.,TRBJ2-5,15,TRBV5-6,TGTGCCAGCAGCTACAGCGACAGGGCTTTAGGGACCCAGTACTTC,CASSYSDRALGTQYF
.,.,TRBJ1-5,12,TRBV15,TGTGCCACCAGCAGAGATCAGGAGCCCCAGCATTTT,CATSRDQEPQHF
.,.,TRBJ1-4,15,TRBV30,TGTGCCAGGAGCTTAGGAGGGTTCGAGGATGAAAAACTGTTTTTT,CARSLGGFEDEKLFF
.,.,TRBJ1-6,14,TRBV25-1,TGTGCCAGCAGTGTATACTCGAGAGATTCACCCCTCCACTTT,CASSVYSRDSPLHF
.,.,TRBJ2-1,19,TRBV11-2,TGTGCCAGCAGCCCCCCCGTGGCCGTGCGGCGATTCTCCTACAATGAGCAGTTCTTC,CASSPPVAVRRFSYNEQFF
.,.,TRBJ1-2,13,TRBV11-2,TGTGCCAGCAGCTCAGACAGTTACTATGGCTACACCTTC,CASSSDSYYGYTF
TRBD1,.,TRBJ2-2,16,TRBV7-9,TGTGCCAGCAGTAACCCGGGACAGGGAAGGGCCGGGGAGCTGTTTTTT,CASSNPGQGRAGELFF
.,.,TRBJ2-7,14,TRBV6-5,TGTGCCAACCTCAGCGGAGCCTTAGACTACGAGCAGTACTTC,CANLSGALDYEQYF
.,.,TRBJ2-2,12,TRBV5-1,TGCGCCAGCAGCACCACGGTCGGGGAGCTGTTTTTT,CASSTTVGELFF
TRBD1,once,TRBJ1-2,13,TRBV10-3,TGTGCCATCAGCCGGACAGGGATCGATGGCTACACCTTC,CAISRTGIDGYTF
TRBD1,.,TRBJ1-2,14,TRBV6-5,TGTGCCAGCAGTTCCAGGGGGCGCGGATATGGCTACACCTTC,CASSSRGRGYGYTF
TRBD2,.,TRBJ2-4,16,TRBV25-1,TGTGCCAGCAGTGAAGGGAGGGGACTAGCCAAAAACATTCAGTACTTC,CASSEGRGLAKNIQYF
.,.,TRBJ1-5,14,TRBV28,TGTGCCAGCAGTTATCGGGGGGACGGACAGCCCCAGCATTTT,CASSYRGDGQPQHF
.,few,TRBJ2-5,15,TRBV6-5,TGTGCCAGCAGTCTTAGCCACCAGCGGAAAGAGACCCAGTACTTC,CASSLSHQRKETQYF
.,.,TRBJ2-5,14,TRBV9,TGTGCCAGCAGCGGTCGTGGTGGGGCTAAGACCCAGTACTTC,CASSGRGGAKTQYF
.,.,TRBJ1-2,13,TRBV13,TGTGCCAGCAGCTTAGGAGGGGCCTATGGCTACACCTTC,CASSLGGAYGYTF
.,few,TRBJ1-5,17,TRBV27,TGTGCCAGCACGCCTGGTGGTTCTACGGTCCTCGGGCAGCCCCAGCATTTT,CASTPGGSTVLGQPQHF
TRBD2,.,TRBJ2-1,16,TRBV9,TGTGCCAGCAGCGGCCCTCTAGCGGGAGAAGGCGGTGAGCAGTTCTTC,CASSGPLAGEGGEQFF
TRBD1,.,TRBJ1-3,14,TRBV2,TGTGCCAGCAGCCGGGACAGCTCTGGAAACACCATATATTTT,CASSRDSSGNTIYF
TRBD1,few,TRBJ2-7,15,TRBV19,TGTGCCAGTAGTATCCGCCGCGGACAGGTCTACGAGCAGTACTTC,CASSIRRGQVYEQYF
TRBD1,.,TRBJ1-1,16,TRBV28,TGTGCCAGCATATTGCGGACAGGGGGACCGAGTACTGAAGCTTTCTTT,CASILRTGGPSTEAFF
TRBD2,.,TRBJ2-7,14,TRBV4-2,TGTGCCAGCAGCCAGGGACTAGTCGAGCACGAGCAGTACTTC,CASSQGLVEHEQYF
.,.,TRBJ2-7,15,TRBV27,TGTGCCAGCAGTTTGGGCTCTGTAGACCTCTACGAGCAGTACTTC,CASSLGSVDLYEQYF
.,.,TRBJ1-6,15,TRBV18,TGTGCCAGCTCACCAGAGGCAGCTCCTTTATCACCCCTCCACTTT,CASSPEAAPLSPLHF
.,.,TRBJ2-5,12,TRBV11-2,TGTGCCAGCAGCCCAGGCGAGGAGACCCAGTACTTC,CASSPGEETQYF
.,few,TRBJ1-6,19,TRBV9,TGTGCCAGCAGCCCGCTAAGTTACGGGGGGGGCTCCTATAATTCACCCCTCCACTTT,CASSPLSYGGGSYNSPLHF
TRBD1,.,TRBJ2-7,14,TRBV19,TGTGCCAGTAGTATTGCGGGACAGGGCTACGAGCAGTACTTC,CASSIAGQGYEQYF
.,.,TRBJ1-2,14,TRBV28,TGTGCCAGCAGTTTGTCGGACAAAACCTATGGCTACACCTTC,CASSLSDKTYGYTF